The clone carrying this T cell receptor (beta chain) was seen many times. This entry comes from a study of blood T cell repertoires in COVID-19. Study as a whole: Collection of acute and convalescent COVID-19 samples took place in the United States, Italy and Spain. T cells, B-cell-depleted T cells, or PBMCs provided the cDNA or gDNA that served as material.

V dropped 0 bases and J dropped 4 bases, with 5 bases sitting between them. This CDR3 comprises 13 residues. Germline lookup yields CDR1 SGHRS and CDR2 YFSETQ. Libraries were prepared by immunoSEQ multiplex PCR; TCRdb keeps only in-frame clonotypes and omits some of them. The repertoire has about 130,000 clones, 70% to 85% of them found once; the top ten carry roughly 9.7%. This receptor was taken from a man aged 60 to 75 who had recovered from COVID-19. Sequences were obtained from peripheral blood. This chain connects TRBV5-1 to TRBJ1-5; no firm D call. This chain's CDR3 is CASSLERNQPQHF. The CDR3 coding sequence is TGCGCCAGCAGCTTGGAACGGAATCAGCCCCAGCATTTT.